A single sample is the source of the 9 T cell receptor beta chains below, sequenced in a study of T cells and copy number aberrations in small-cell lung cancer. TCRdb's table, derived via immunoSEQ multiplex PCR, lists solely in-frame clones and lacks some. The sample holds roughly 9,800 clones, 75% to 80% seen once. Sequencing input: normal tissue next to the tumor. These receptors came from a man between 60 and 70 years old with small cell lung cancer.

The chain recombines TRBV11-2 with TRBJ2-7, with D unresolved. Germline assignment: CDR1 SGHAT and CDR2 FQNNGV. The CDR3 contains 14 residues. The V end lost 5 bases, the J end lost 0 bases, and 11 bases lay between the germline ends. The CDR3 protein is CASSRDPSSYEQYF. CDR3 bases: TGTGCCAGCAGCAGAGACCCGAGCTCCTACGAGCAGTACTTC.

This chain links TRBV19 with TRBJ2-2; 8 bases are shared with TRBD2. V shed 1 base, J shed 5 bases, and the junction held 3 bases outside the gene matches. The CDR3 has 15 residues. Germline assignment: CDR1 LNHDA and CDR2 SQIVND (reference sequence). CDR3: CASSIVERETGELFF. CDR3 coding DNA: TGTGCCAGTAGTATAGTGGAGCGGGAGACCGGGGAGCTGTTTTTT.

The V and J genes are TRBV29-1 and TRBJ2-1; D gene uncertain. The CDR3 spans 12 residues. CDR1 is SQVTM and CDR2 is ANQGSEA in the germline V gene. V was cut by 6 bases and J by 5 bases, with 11 bases left in between. CDR3 DNA: TGCAGCGTCCCACCCCGAAACAATGAGCAGTTCTTC. This sequence encodes CSVPPRNNEQFF.

This clone was detected a few times. The chain has TRBV5-6 and TRBJ1-2; weak D call: TRBD1 (5 bases). The CDR3 has 14 residues. The V end lost 0 bases, the J end lost 4 bases, and 10 bases lay between the germline ends. Per germline, CDR1 SGHDT and CDR2 YYEEEE. The CDR3 sequence is CASSLEGRGYGYTF. Written as DNA, the CDR3 is TGTGCCAGCAGCTTGGAGGGGAGGGGCTATGGCTACACCTTC.

J is TRBJ2-7 and V is TRBV7-2, with D uncertain. The CDR3 covers 14 residues. CDR1 and CDR2 (germline): SGHTA, FQGNSA. Trimming took off 3 bases at V and 9 bases at J, with 18 bases between the two ends. This chain's CDR3 is CASSFPGRRERQYF. In nucleotides, the CDR3 is TGTGCCAGCAGCTTTCCCGGCCGACGTGAAAGGCAGTACTTC.

The chain carries TRBV2 and TRBJ1-5; TRBD1 matches 9 bases. The CDR3 covers 16 residues. Germline assignment: CDR1 SNHLY and CDR2 FYNNEI. The ends lost 6 bases at V and 0 bases at J; junction bases unmatched: 6. The CDR3 spells CASRVGQGNSNQPQHF. The DNA for the CDR3 is TGTGCCAGCAGAGTTGGACAGGGGAATAGCAATCAGCCCCAGCATTTT.

This rearrangement joins TRBV9 to TRBJ2-5; D is possibly TRBD1 (5 bases). The V gene lost 3 bases and the J gene lost 5 bases, with 11 bases spanning the gap. The V gene's germline CDR1 is SGDLS and CDR2 YYNGEE. This CDR3 comprises 13 residues. Written as DNA, the CDR3 is TGTGCCAGCAGCGAAGCAGGGCAGGAGACCCAGTACTTC. Translating it yields CASSEAGQETQYF.

The V and J genes are TRBV28 and TRBJ1-4; maybe TRBD1 (5 bases). Between the trimmed V and J ends, which lost 6 bases and 8 bases, there was a span of 16 bases. CDR1 is MDHEN and CDR2 is SYDVKM in the germline V gene. This CDR3 region has 14 residues. The chain's CDR3 is CASRLDKSREKLFF. CDR3 DNA sequence: TGTGCCAGCAGGCTGGACAAGTCTAGGGAAAAACTGTTTTTT.

The chain couples TRBV10-3 to TRBJ2-5; D gene ambiguous. From germline, CDR1 is ENHRY and CDR2 SYGVKD. CDR3 size: 12 residues. V was trimmed by 2 bases and J by 3 bases, leaving 4 bases between them. The CDR3 loop is CAISEGEETQYF. CDR3 DNA: TGTGCCATCAGTGAGGGTGAAGAGACCCAGTACTTC.